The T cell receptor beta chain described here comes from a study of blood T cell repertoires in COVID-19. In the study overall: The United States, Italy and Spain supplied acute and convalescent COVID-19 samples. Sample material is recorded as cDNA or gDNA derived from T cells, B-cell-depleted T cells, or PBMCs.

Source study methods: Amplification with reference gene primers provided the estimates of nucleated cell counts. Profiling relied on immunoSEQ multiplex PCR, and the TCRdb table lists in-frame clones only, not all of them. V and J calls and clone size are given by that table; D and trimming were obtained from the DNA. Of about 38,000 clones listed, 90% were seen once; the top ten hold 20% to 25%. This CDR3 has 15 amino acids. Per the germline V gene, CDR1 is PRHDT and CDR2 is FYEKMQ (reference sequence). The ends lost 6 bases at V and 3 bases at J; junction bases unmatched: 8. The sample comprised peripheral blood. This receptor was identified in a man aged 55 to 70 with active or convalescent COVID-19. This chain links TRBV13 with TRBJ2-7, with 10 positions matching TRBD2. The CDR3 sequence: CASRRAGGPLYEQYF. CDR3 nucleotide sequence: TGTGCCAGCAGACGAGCGGGAGGGCCTCTCTACGAGCAGTACTTC.